The 27 T cell receptor beta chains reported below all come from one sample, sequenced in a study of identical twins. TCRdb recomputed calls from the 5' RACE reads with MiXCR, one row per CDR3 protein. The table records hundreds of thousands of distinct CDR3 sequences, 21% of them present only once. These records were also assigned to another study, of T cells expressing NK-cell markers.

The sequenced sample consisted of PBMCs. These TCRs come from a young woman in good health.

The chain joins TRBV7-2 to TRBJ2-3, with D perhaps matching TRBD2 (5 bases). Trimming removed 0 bases from V and 1 base from J, with 14 bases in between. Germline lookup yields CDR1 SGHTA and CDR2 FQGNSA. There are 17 residues in the CDR3. CDR3 residues: CASSLAVAPRGTDTQYF. The CDR3 coding sequence is TGTGCCAGCAGCTTAGCCGTAGCGCCGAGGGGCACAGATACGCAGTATTTT.

This chain uses TRBV20-1 with TRBJ2-7; 10 bases match TRBD1. This CDR3 has 16 residues. Germline V CDR1 and CDR2: DFQATT, SNEGSKA (reference sequence). The junction had 15 bases not matched to a gene; V was cut back by 5 bases and J by 5 bases. Written as DNA, the CDR3 is TGCAGTGCTGGAAGAGGTGGACAGGGGGTAGTGAACGAGCAGTACTTC. Protein sequence: CSAGRGGQGVVNEQYF.

The chain recombines TRBV7-9 with TRBJ1-1; 8 positions agree with TRBD1. This CDR3 comprises 17 residues. Germline V lookup: CDR1 SEHNR, CDR2 FQNEAQ (reference sequence). The V and J ends lost 1 base and 0 bases, in that order; junction bases with no gene match: 7. In DNA form, the CDR3 reads TGTGCCAGCAGCTTAGGCCGGACAGGGCTAATGAACACTGAAGCTTTCTTT. Protein product: CASSLGRTGLMNTEAFF.

This chain connects TRBV20-1 to TRBJ2-7, with TRBD2 matching over 7 bases. This CDR3 comprises 14 residues. The germline CDR1 and CDR2 sequences are DFQATT and SNEGSKA (reference sequence). The junction had 14 bases not matched to a gene; V was cut back by 6 bases and J by 6 bases. The CDR3 DNA sequence: TGCAGTGCCGATACCGGGACTACCACAGGCGAGCAGTACTTC. Amino acid sequence: CSADTGTTTGEQYF.

At least ten counts were recorded for this clonotype. The chain joins TRBV11-1 to TRBJ1-1, with D possibly TRBD1 on 5 matching bases. The germline CDR1 and CDR2 sequences are SGHAT and FQDESV (reference sequence). The CDR3 is 12 residues long. V lost 5 bases and J 9 bases, leaving 13 bases between the germline ends. The CDR3 loop reads CASSAARDQAFF. DNA of the CDR3: TGTGCCAGCAGCGCCGCCCGGGACCAAGCTTTCTTT.

This chain joins TRBV20-1 and TRBJ2-4; 10 bases map to TRBD2. Germline values: CDR1 DFQATT, CDR2 SNEGSKA (reference sequence). CDR3 length equals 15 residues. V was pared by 2 bases and J by 3 bases, with 4 bases of the junction left unmatched. CDR3 residues: CSARLAGVSKNIQYF. For the CDR3, the DNA is TGCAGTGCTAGACTAGCGGGAGTGAGCAAAAACATTCAGTACTTC.

At least ten counts were recorded for this clonotype. The CDR3 region has the DNA TGTGCCAGCAGGGCGTCCCGGGGGGAGCAGTTCTTC. Protein: CASRASRGEQFF. The V call is TRBV6-2 or TRBV6-3, the J call TRBJ2-1; D possibly corresponds to TRBD2 (6 bases). V was pared by 6 bases and J by 10 bases, with 13 bases between. In germline, CDR1 is MNHEY, CDR2 SVGEGT. This CDR3 contains 12 residues.

The rearrangement joins TRBV5-1 to TRBJ2-5; possibly TRBD2 for D (6 bases). The ends were cut back, 3 bases at V and 5 bases at J, with 11 bases in the middle. The CDR3 is 13 amino acids. The germline CDR1 and CDR2 sequences are SGHRS and YFSETQ. This CDR3 reads CASSSQRGETQYF. In DNA, the CDR3 is TGCGCCAGCAGCTCCCAACGGGGGGAGACCCAGTACTTC.

The V call is TRBV6-5, the J call TRBJ2-3, with D perhaps TRBD2 (6 bases). V was clipped by 4 bases and J by 4 bases, with 15 bases between them. Germline loops: CDR1 MNHEY, CDR2 SVGAGI. The CDR3 loop spans 15 amino acids. CDR3 in DNA: TGTGCCAGCAGTTCCGGGGGAGTTGGGTCAGATACGCAGTATTTT. This gives the protein CASSSGGVGSDTQYF.

V gene TRBV5-1 combines with J gene TRBJ2-5; no definite D call. This CDR3 region has 13 residues. The V end lost 7 bases, the J end lost 5 bases, and 15 bases lay between the germline ends. The germline gives CDR1 SGHRS, CDR2 YFSETQ. CDR3 residues: CASAPGISETQYF. The CDR3 region has the DNA TGCGCCAGCGCCCCGGGTATCTCGGAGACCCAGTACTTC.

This clonotype occurred a few times. The V and J genes are TRBV20-1 and TRBJ1-1, with no clear D. CDR1 is DFQATT, CDR2 SNEGSKA, per germline (reference sequence). The CDR3 loop spans 12 amino acids. V dropped 0 bases and J dropped 6 bases, with 8 bases sitting between them. The CDR3 sequence is CSARETGAEAFF. CDR3 coding DNA: TGCAGTGCTAGAGAAACGGGCGCTGAAGCTTTCTTT.

The chain is built from TRBV5-1 and TRBJ2-3; D is perhaps TRBD2 (6 bases). V lost 3 bases and J 11 bases, leaving 16 bases between the germline ends. The CDR3 loop spans 13 amino acids. The germline CDR1 and CDR2 sequences are SGHRS and YFSETQ. The CDR3 DNA reads TGCGCCAGCAGCTCCATTATAGCGGAAGGGCAGTATTTT. As protein: CASSSIIAEGQYF.

The chain carries TRBV15 and TRBJ1-1; a weak D match, TRBD1 (6 bases). Trimming took off 4 bases at V and 6 bases at J, with 21 bases between the two ends. Germline CDR1 and CDR2: LNHNV and YYDKDF (reference sequence). There are 16 residues in the CDR3. The CDR3 protein is CATSTLGQGNGPEAFF. CDR3 in DNA: TGTGCCACCAGCACCCTAGGGCAGGGGAATGGGCCTGAAGCTTTCTTT.

This clonotype was seen many times. The V gene is TRBV29-1, the J gene TRBJ2-5; a weak D match, TRBD2 (5 bases). Germline CDR1 SQVTM, CDR2 ANQGSEA. V lost 4 bases and J lost 5, with 11 bases in between. The length of the CDR3 is 12 residues. The CDR3 DNA follows: TGCAGCGTTGCTCGAGGGCTGGAGACCCAGTACTTC. This translates into CSVARGLETQYF. The full variable domain, completed using reference TRBV29-1 and TRBJ2-5, is SAVISQKPSRDICQRGTSLTIQCQVDSQVTMMFWYRQQPGQSLTLIATANQGSEATYESGFVIDKFPISRPNLTFSTLTVSNMSPEDSSIYLCSVARGLETQYFGPGTRLLVL.

This chain uses TRBV12-3 or TRBV12-4 with TRBJ2-3, with 7 bases fitting TRBD2. This CDR3 spans 15 amino acids. The V and J ends lost 2 bases and 3 bases, in that order; junction bases with no gene match: 5. The CDR3 here is CASSLRTSLTDTQYF. The CDR3 DNA follows: TGTGCCAGCAGTTTACGGACTAGTCTTACAGATACGCAGTATTTT.

Only a few counts were recorded for this clonotype. V usage is TRBV5-1 and J usage is TRBJ1-2; D is perhaps TRBD1 (5 bases). Trimming stripped 2 bases from V and 1 base from J, with 18 bases between. CDR3 length: 17 residues. Germline V CDR1 and CDR2: SGHRS, YFSETQ. CDR3 sequence (DNA): TGCGCCAGCAGCTTAGGGGCCTACAGCGCTTTTAACTATGGCTACACCTTC. Translation gives CASSLGAYSAFNYGYTF.

The V gene is TRBV7-8, the J gene TRBJ2-2, with D unclear. The germline V gene encodes CDR1 SGHVS and CDR2 FQNEAQ. The CDR3 extends over 15 amino acids. V lost 3 bases and J 4 bases, leaving 12 bases between the germline ends. This chain's CDR3 is CASSLEMVGTGELFF. The CDR3 DNA reads TGTGCCAGCAGCTTGGAAATGGTGGGCACCGGGGAGCTGTTTTTT. The variable domain in full, with the rest retrieved from reference TRBV7-8 and TRBJ2-2, is GAGVSQSPRYKVAKRGQDVALRCDPISGHVSLFWYQQALGQGPEFLTYFQNEAQLDKSGLPSDRFFAERPEGSVSTLKIQRTQQEDSAVYLCASSLEMVGTGELFFGEGSRLTVL.

This clonotype showed up just a few times. This clone may be a read error of a much larger clone one base away. The J gene is TRBJ2-7, the V gene TRBV11-2; TRBD1 might be the D (5 bases). The V end was cut by 5 bases, the J end by 2 bases, with 7 bases between. Germline CDR1 reads SGHAT; CDR2 reads FQNNGV. The CDR3 loop spans 12 amino acids. The CDR3 sequence is CASSTDTYEQYF. The CDR3 DNA reads as TGTGCCAGCAGCACGGACACCTACGAGCAGTACTTC. Complete variable domain (other parts from reference TRBV11-2 and TRBJ2-7): EAGVAQSPRYKIIEKRQSVAFWCNPISGHATLYWYQQILGQGPKLLIQFQNNGVVDDSQLPKDRFSAERLKGVDSTLKIQPAKLEDSAVYLCASSTDTYEQYFGPGTRLTVT.

The V and J genes are TRBV7-8 and TRBJ2-7; a possible D gene is TRBD1 (5 bases). This CDR3 is built from 16 residues. V dropped 4 bases and J dropped 0 bases, with 16 bases sitting between them. The germline V gene encodes CDR1 SGHVS and CDR2 FQNEAQ. Written as DNA, the CDR3 is TGTGCCAGCAGCTCCGGACAAACTGTGGGCTCCTACGAGCAGTACTTC. Amino acid sequence: CASSSGQTVGSYEQYF.

This clonotype occurred a few times. The chain has TRBV4-3 and TRBJ2-1, with 7 bases matching TRBD2. J lost 9 bases, V lost 4 bases, and 18 bases had no gene match. In germline, CDR1 is LGHNA, CDR2 YSLEER. The CDR3 spans 17 residues. CDR3 sequence reads: CASSRYKMGSGRGEQFF. The CDR3 DNA is TGCGCCAGCAGCCGATATAAGATGGGGAGTGGGAGGGGTGAGCAGTTCTTC.

The genes are TRBV20-1 and TRBJ1-1; D gene ambiguous. The germline V and J ends were trimmed by 6 bases and 0 bases, with 11 bases remaining between them. CDR3 length: 13 amino acids. From germline, CDR1 is DFQATT and CDR2 SNEGSKA (reference sequence). The CDR3 is CSASQALNTEAFF. The CDR3 DNA follows: TGCAGTGCCTCGCAGGCCCTGAACACTGAAGCTTTCTTT.

This clonotype was observed many times. This chain joins TRBV20-1 and TRBJ2-7; TRBD2 matches 9 bases. The J segment lost 2 bases and the V segment lost 0 bases, leaving 5 bases of the junction unmatched. The CDR3 is 15 residues long. Germline V gene sequence: CDR1 DFQATT, CDR2 SNEGSKA (reference sequence). CDR3 DNA sequence: TGCAGTGCTAGAGAAACGCGGGAGGGAACCTACGAGCAGTACTTC. Translating gives CSARETREGTYEQYF.

This clonotype was picked up a small number of times. The chain has TRBV6-2 or TRBV6-3 and TRBJ2-3, with 8 bases fitting TRBD2. The ends lost 8 bases at V and 1 base at J; junction bases unmatched: 8. Germline CDR1 MNHEY, CDR2 SVGEGT. The CDR3 runs to 15 residues. The chain's CDR3 is CASGRAGAGTDTQYF. The CDR3 bases are TGTGCCAGCGGGAGAGCGGGAGCTGGCACAGATACGCAGTATTTT.

The sample holds a few counts of this clonotype. This sequence joins TRBV12-3 or TRBV12-4 and TRBJ2-7; D gene ambiguous. Trimming left V 2 bases short and J 0 bases short, with 26 bases between. The CDR3 has 20 amino acids. CDR3 sequence: CASSLFVWGLRGVGSYEQYF. The CDR3 region has the DNA TGTGCCAGCAGTTTATTTGTATGGGGTTTGAGAGGTGTGGGCTCCTACGAGCAGTACTTC.

This chain links TRBV20-1 with TRBJ2-7; 9 positions match TRBD2. Germline V gene data show CDR1 as DFQATT and CDR2 as SNEGSKA (reference sequence). The CDR3 has 14 residues. After removal of 3 bases from V and 7 bases from J, the junction contained 10 bases not matched to a gene. CDR3 coding DNA: TGCAGTGCTAGGTTAGCGGGAGTCTTGTATGAGCAGTACTTC. This codes for CSARLAGVLYEQYF.

Note on this clonotype: One end of the junction does not line up with germline, which may come from a read error. CDR3 in amino acids: CASSTGQNSEAFF. CDR3 DNA sequence: TGTGCTAGCAGCACAGGACAGAACTCTGAAGCTTTCTTT. The chain has TRBV7-7 and TRBJ1-1, with D tentatively TRBD1 (6 bases). The CDR3 has 13 residues. From germline, CDR1 is SSHAT and CDR2 FNYEAQ (reference sequence).

In this sample, this clonotype turned up a few times. V usage is TRBV9 and J usage is TRBJ2-1; D is ambiguous. V lost 0 bases to trimming and J lost 2 bases, with 9 bases between them. CDR3 size: 15 residues. The germline V gene has CDR1 SGDLS and CDR2 YYNGEE. CDR3 DNA: TGTGCCAGCAGCGTAGTCGGGCAAACCTACAATGAGCAGTTCTTC. It translates to CASSVVGQTYNEQFF.